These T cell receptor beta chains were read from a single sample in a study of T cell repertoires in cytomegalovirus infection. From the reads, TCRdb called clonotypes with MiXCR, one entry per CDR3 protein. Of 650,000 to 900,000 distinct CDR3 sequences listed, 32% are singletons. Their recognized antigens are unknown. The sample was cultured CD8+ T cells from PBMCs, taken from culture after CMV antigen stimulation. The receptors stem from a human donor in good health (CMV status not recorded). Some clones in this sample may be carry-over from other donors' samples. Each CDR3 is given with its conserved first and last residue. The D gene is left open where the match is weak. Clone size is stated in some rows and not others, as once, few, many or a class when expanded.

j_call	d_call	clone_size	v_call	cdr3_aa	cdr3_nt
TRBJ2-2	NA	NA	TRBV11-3	CASGFRKTGELFF	TGTGCCAGCGGTTTCAGGAAAACCGGGGAGCTGTTTTTT
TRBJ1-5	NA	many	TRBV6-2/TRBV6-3	CASSYDSGALGNQPQHF	TGTGCCAGCAGTTATGATTCCGGGGCCTTGGGCAATCAGCCCCAGCATTTT
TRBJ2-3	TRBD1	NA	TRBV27	CASSFPGTELKYF	TGTGCCAGCAGTTTTCCCGGGACAGAGCTTAAGTATTTT
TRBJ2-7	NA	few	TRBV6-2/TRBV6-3	CASSYSQEQYF	TGTGCCAGCAGTTACTCGCAGGAGCAGTACTTC
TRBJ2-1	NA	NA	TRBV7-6	CASSLSLGVGNEQFF	TGTGCCAGCAGCTTAAGTCTGGGGGTGGGCAATGAGCAGTTCTTC
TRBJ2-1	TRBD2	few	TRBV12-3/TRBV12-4	CASSLRLAGGLGEQFF	TGTGCCAGCAGCCTGAGACTAGCGGGGGGGCTCGGTGAGCAGTTCTTC
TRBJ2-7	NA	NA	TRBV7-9	CASSLNRIEQYF	TGTGCCAGCAGTCTTAACAGGATCGAGCAGTACTTC
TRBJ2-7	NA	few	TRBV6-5	CASSYSGQSYEQYF	TGTGCCAGCAGTTACTCAGGACAGAGCTACGAGCAGTACTTC
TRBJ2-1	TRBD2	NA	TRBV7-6	CASSPGRGNNEQFF	TGTGCCAGCAGCCCCGGGAGGGGGAACAATGAGCAGTTCTTC
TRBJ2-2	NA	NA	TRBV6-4	CASSDSIPPNTGELFF	TGTGCCAGCAGTGACTCGATCCCTCCGAACACCGGGGAGCTGTTTTTT
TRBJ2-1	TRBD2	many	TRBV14	CASSQEQLALEQFF	TGTGCCAGCAGCCAAGAACAACTAGCGCTCGAGCAGTTCTTC
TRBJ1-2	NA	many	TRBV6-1	CASSEGPPDGYTF	TGTGCCAGCAGTGAGGGCCCGCCGGATGGCTACACCTTC
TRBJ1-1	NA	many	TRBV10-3	CAIPSQENLLKLNTEAFF	TGTGCCATCCCATCTCAGGAGAATCTACTAAAGTTGAACACTGAAGCTTTCTTT
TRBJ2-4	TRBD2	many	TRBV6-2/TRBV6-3	CASSYPRTSGGPRVQYF	TGTGCCAGCAGTTATCCCAGGACTAGCGGGGGGCCCCGGGTCCAGTACTTC
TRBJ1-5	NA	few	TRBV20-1	CSARDTREWNQPQHF	TGCAGTGCCAGAGATACGAGGGAGTGGAATCAGCCCCAGCATTTT
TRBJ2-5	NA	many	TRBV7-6	CASSSAPTQETQYF	TGTGCCAGCAGCTCCGCCCCGACACAAGAGACCCAGTACTTC
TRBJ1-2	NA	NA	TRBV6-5	CASSYSQGRSRYGYTF	TGTGCCAGCAGTTACTCGCAGGGGAGAAGCCGCTATGGCTACACCTTC
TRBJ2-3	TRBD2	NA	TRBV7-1	CANSPASGGATDTQYF	TGTGCCAACAGTCCCGCTAGCGGGGGAGCCACAGATACGCAGTATTTT
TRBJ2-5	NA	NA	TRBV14	CASSQAREGETQYF	TGTGCCAGCAGCCAAGCGAGGGAAGGCGAGACCCAGTACTTC
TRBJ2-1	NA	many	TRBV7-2	CASSFFETNEQFF	TGTGCCAGCAGCTTTTTCGAGACAAATGAGCAGTTCTTC
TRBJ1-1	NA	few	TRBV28	CASSKTTGNTEAFF	TGTGCCAGCAGTAAAACGACAGGGAACACTGAAGCTTTCTTT